Sequencing of this TCR beta chain was carried out in a study of PD-1 and CTLA-4 blockade in melanoma. Trimming removed 4 bases at V and 2 bases at J, with 2 bases between. Germline V lookup: CDR1 MNHEY, CDR2 SVGEGT. This CDR3 region has 11 residues. Clones were read by immunoSEQ multiplex PCR, and TCRdb kept only the in-frame ones, dropping some. Among about 30,000 clones listed, around 89% were seen once. The sample in question was CD8+ T cells from peripheral blood, obtained from a patient given anti-PD-1 treatment. The J gene is TRBJ1-1, the V gene TRBV6-2 or TRBV6-3; the D is unclear. The clonotype originates from a human donor with melanoma. The CDR3 protein is CASSSNTEAFF. The CDR3 DNA reads TGTGCCAGCAGTTCTAACACTGAAGCTTTCTTT.